This entry concerns a single T cell receptor beta chain. Its target antigen remains unknown. Base quality data are lacking; no much larger clone is found one base away. TCRbeta CDR3 regions were immunosequenced from genomic DNA with the immunoSEQ Assay. Before high-throughput sequencing, genomic DNA was amplified using bias-controlled multiplex PCR. Per the original workflow: To quantify the absolute abundance of each unique TCRbeta CDR3 region, the sequences were collapsed and filtered. Clonality, defined as 1 minus Pielou's evenness, was calculated using only productive rearrangements. A previously published method was used to identify clones with significantly greater frequencies in on-treatment samples than in baseline samples. The immuneACCESS repertoire file appears here via TCRdb, limited to in-frame rearrangements. These files lack a portion of the clones; in checked studies, under half of the deficit traces to unresolved V genes, and the cause of the others is not known. The D gene and trimming were derived from the DNA, and the V and J assignments and clone size from that table. The sample records more than 25,000 clones, roughly nine tenths of which are singletons. Clones ranked in the top ten supply around 15% of the sample.

These data are taken from a study of sequential checkpoint blockade in melanoma (dated by TCRdb to the late 2010s). Turning to the overall study: Patients were assigned by 1:1 randomization to either first-line nivolumab followed by ipilimumab (arm A) or ipilimumab followed by nivolumab (arm B). Maintenance nivolumab was given following each of the two trial sequences. What the work shows at the level of the full study, not this receptor alone: Larger, independent patient cohorts are needed to validate the response-prediction model that combines TCR metrics and mutation burden.

This specimen's treatment or condition label, per the study, means: randomized to nivolumab then ipilimumab (arm A) or the reverse (arm B). No trial patient had received prior DNA-damaging chemotherapy. On a FACS Aria II flow cytometer, live CD3+CD8+ cells that were negative for CD19 and CD56 were sorted from thawed PBMCs. The samples were obtained from melanoma patients enrolled in CheckMate 064, an open-label, randomized phase II trial testing sequential checkpoint blockade. Peripheral blood mononuclear cells were collected by leukapheresis, purified using Ficoll-Paque, and frozen in human serum containing roughly 9.4% DMSO. Right after sorting, the blood CD3+CD8+ cells were verified to be >95% pure, and DNA extraction followed. The specimen comprised CD8+ T cells sorted from blood (inferred from file names), sampled from a patient given nivolumab and ipilimumab in sequence. The sequence derives from a human donor with melanoma.

The CDR3 amino acid sequence is: CASSVAKLAEYNEQFF. The nucleotide sequence reads TGTGCCAGCAGCGTAGCAAAACTAGCGGAATACAATGAGCAGTTCTTC. The chain links TRBV9 with TRBJ2-1, and 8 bases in between align with TRBD2. Here V drops 0 bases and J drops 4 bases, and the junction holds 6 bases not matched to any gene. Reading the germline V gene gives CDR1 SGDLS and CDR2 YYNGEE. The CDR3 starts with the cysteine, ends with the phenylalanine, and has 16 residues. Only the CDR3 part of the read is kept: 48 bases, read in frame from the first base.